One T cell receptor (beta chain) is described in this entry. The antigen is undetermined. This CDR3 contains 15 residues. Germline loops: CDR1 SQVTM, CDR2 ANQGSEA. The V gene end was trimmed by 4 bases and the J gene end by 0 bases; junction bases not matched to a gene: 2. The data derive from a study of cytomegalovirus exposure and HLA in healthy donors. Study-level points and caveats: Among donors in an Asian-associated ancestry cluster, a later analysis reportedly found fewer N-insertions than the approximately 700-donor mean.

The PCR ran on 60 Vbeta and 13 Jbeta primers. Using immunoSEQ multiplex PCR, the repertoire was profiled, and TCRdb retains in-frame clones only, with some absent. The table includes about 94,000 clones, about four fifths detected once. This clonotype was sampled from a human donor in good health. The material sequenced was PBMCs. The rearrangement links TRBV29-1 to TRBJ2-3; TRBD2 matches 12 bases. CDR3 protein: CSVGLAGASTDTQYF. The CDR3 nucleotides are TGCAGCGTTGGACTAGCGGGGGCCAGCACAGATACGCAGTATTTT.